The 10 T cell receptor beta chains below all came from one sample that was sequenced in a study of T cell clonality in common variable immunodeficiency. Study-level findings and limits: Reportedly, TCR beta sequences from common variable immunodeficiency showed fewer deletions and N-nucleotide insertions.

These receptors have no identified antigens. TCRdb keeps only in-frame clones here, not all; method: immunoSEQ multiplex PCR. Sampling found some 20,000 clones, none seen once. The sample was peripheral blood mononuclear cells. The receptors here all came from a human donor with common variable immunodeficiency.

This clone was recorded a few times. The read ends 3 residues before the CDR3 terminus; that terminus is restored from the germline J gene. V and J are TRBV19 and TRBJ2-2; 9 bases agree with TRBD1. The V and J ends lost 5 bases and 3 bases, in that order; junction bases with no gene match: 7. This CDR3 is 16 amino acids long. Germline V gives CDR1 LNHDA, CDR2 SQIVND (reference sequence). CDR3: CASSVNRGRDTGELFF. The DNA read from the CDR3 is TGTGCCAGTAGTGTTAACAGGGGGCGCGACACCGGGGAG.

About this clone itself: The missing CDR3 end, 3 residues past where the read stops, is filled in from the germline J gene. The chain carries TRBV20-1 and TRBJ2-1; 8 bases align to TRBD2. Per germline, CDR1 DFQATT and CDR2 SNEGSKA (reference sequence). V was pared by 4 bases and J by 7 bases, with 12 bases of the junction left unmatched. The CDR3 consists of 15 residues. CDR3 protein: CSATSSAGDRNEQFF. CDR3 DNA, as far as it was read: TGCAGTGCTACCTCCTCAGCGGGGGACCGAAATGAG.

On this clone itself: The read ends 3 residues early relative to the CDR3; the germline J gene fills the gap. The chain has TRBV7-2 and TRBJ2-5, with a possible D match to TRBD2 (6 bases). Between the trimmed V and J ends, which lost 1 base and 2 bases, there was a span of 8 bases. The CDR3 has 14 amino acids. Germline values: CDR1 SGHTA, CDR2 FQGNSA. The covered CDR3 bases are TGTGCCAGCAGCTTAGGGGGACTTCAAGAGACC. It translates to CASSLGGLQET. The complete CDR3 sequence is CASSLGGLQETQYF.

This clone appeared a few times. The read ends 3 residues before the CDR3 terminus; that terminus is restored from the germline J gene. V is TRBV2 and J is TRBJ2-1, with TRBD2 identical over 14 bases. Germline V gives CDR1 SNHLY, CDR2 FYNNEI. With V trimmed by 3 bases and J by 8 bases, 3 bases remained unmatched. The CDR3 runs to 15 residues. The DNA read from the CDR3 is TGTGCCAGCAGTGAGACTAGCGGGAGGGCCTATGAG. Translated: CASSETSGRAYE. The CDR3, in full, reads CASSETSGRAYEQFF.

This clone showed up just a few times. The read finishes 3 residues shy of the CDR3 end, and the germline J gene is used to complete it. V and J are TRBV7-9 and TRBJ1-6, with TRBD1 as a possible D gene (6 bases). The CDR3 spans 13 residues. Germline CDR1 is SEHNR and CDR2 is FQNEAQ (reference sequence). The DNA read from the CDR3 is TGTGCCAGCAGCTTTACGGCTGAGGGGGCC. Translation gives CASSFTAEGA. The full-length CDR3 reads as CASSFTAEGALHF.

There are a few counts of this clone. From the germline J gene comes the end of the CDR3, since the read stops 3 residues before it. The genes are TRBV20-1 and TRBJ1-5; no definite D call. From germline, CDR1 is DFQATT and CDR2 SNEGSKA (reference sequence). V was shortened by 4 bases and J by 0 bases, with 10 bases between the two germline ends. CDR3 length: 14 residues. Partial CDR3 DNA: TGCAGTGCTATTGTAGTTTATAGCAATCAGCCC. Protein: CSAIVVYSNQP. The complete CDR3 reads CSAIVVYSNQPQHF.

This clone was observed a few times. The read stops 3 residues short of the end of the CDR3; the missing end is completed from the germline J gene. The chain employs TRBV18 and TRBJ2-2; TRBD1 might be the D (5 bases). The CDR3 length is 14 residues. The germline gives CDR1 KGHSH, CDR2 LQKENI. Trimming stripped 5 bases from V and 3 bases from J, with 10 bases between. CDR3: CASSSLQDTGELFF. The covered CDR3 bases are TGTGCCAGCTCATCCCTACAGGACACCGGGGAG.

This clone was counted only a few times. The sequenced part of the CDR3 DNA is TGTGCCAGCTCACCAATTCTAGCGGGAGGGACGGGGTACGAG. This encodes CASSPILAGGTGYE. The full CDR3 reads CASSPILAGGTGYEQYF. J is TRBJ2-7 and V is TRBV18; 12 bases match TRBD2. The CDR3 end falls 3 residues outside the read, so it is completed with the germline J gene. With V trimmed by 2 bases and J by 4 bases, 9 bases remained unmatched. This CDR3 contains 17 residues. Germline-derived CDR1 and CDR2 are KGHSH and LQKENI.

This clone has more than one count but fewer than ten. Coverage ceases 3 residues before the CDR3 finishes, and the germline J gene fills in the end. V gene TRBV19 combines with J gene TRBJ1-4; 9 nucleotides align to TRBD1. Trimming removed 6 bases from V and 8 bases from J; junction bases left unmatched: 10. The CDR3 length is 15 residues. Germline assignment: CDR1 LNHDA and CDR2 SQIVND (reference sequence). CDR3 sequence reads: CASRAGTGFNEKLFF. CDR3 bases read: TGTGCCAGTAGGGCCGGGACAGGGTTCAACGAAAAA. The full variable domain, in which reference TRBV19 and TRBJ1-4 provide the parts outside the CDR3, is DGGITQSPKYLFRKEGQNVTLSCEQNLNHDAMYWYRQDPGQGLRLIYYSQIVNDFQKGDIAEGYSVSREKKESFPLTVTSAQKNPTAFYLCASRAGTGFNEKLFFGSGTQLSVL.

A note on this clone: The sequenced fragment ends 3 residues before the CDR3 boundary, so the rest is inferred from the germline J gene. This sequence joins TRBV7-9 and TRBJ2-5; the D gene is possibly TRBD2 (6 bases). Germline lookup yields CDR1 SEHNR and CDR2 FQNEAQ (reference sequence). The V and J ends lost 5 bases and 2 bases respectively, with 15 bases between them. The CDR3 has 15 amino acids. CDR3 amino acids: CASSPLTRLQETQYF. Incomplete CDR3 DNA: TGTGCCAGCAGCCCCCTGACTAGGCTACAAGAGACC.